This T cell receptor (beta chain) was retrieved from a study of blood T cell repertoires in COVID-19. Study at large: From the United States, Italy and Spain came samples of acute and convalescent COVID-19. Sample material is recorded as cDNA or gDNA derived from T cells, B-cell-depleted T cells, or PBMCs.

Original methodology: Nucleated cell counts were estimated from reference gene primer amplification. Assay used: immunoSEQ multiplex PCR; TCRdb lists only in-frame clones, some missing. The V and J calls and clone size were taken over from that table, and D and trimming were inferred from the DNA. The sample carries 130,000 to 150,000 clones, approximately 89% recorded once. From germline, CDR1 is SGDLS and CDR2 YYNGEE. V trimming: 0 bases; J trimming: 3 bases; junction bases outside the gene matches: 4. There are 16 residues in the CDR3. The receptor was isolated from a human donor in a cohort sampled during active COVID-19. V and J are TRBV9 and TRBJ2-2; TRBD2 matches 8 bases. Sequenced input: peripheral blood. CDR3 residues: CASSVDGTSDTGELFF. The CDR3 coding sequence is TGTGCCAGCAGCGTAGACGGGACTAGTGACACCGGGGAGCTGTTTTTT.